This T cell receptor (beta chain) derives from a study of CD8 T cells in Susac syndrome. TEMRA cells were enriched by FACS, while CD8+ and CD4+ T cells were obtained through a negative isolation that was performed magnetically. V lost 0 bases to trimming and J lost 2 bases, with 9 bases between them. Germline assignment: CDR1 SGHNT and CDR2 YYREEE (reference sequence). This CDR3 region has 14 residues. Reverse transcription used about 0.45 to 1 ug RNA and random hexamers. immunoSEQ multiplex PCR amplified TCR beta CDR3 across 54 Vbeta, 13 Jbeta. TCRdb ran MiXCR on the immunoSEQ multiplex PCR reads and lists one entry per CDR3 protein. The profile shows hundreds of thousands of distinct CDR3 sequences, 95% of them singletons.

V is TRBV5-4 and J is TRBJ2-7; TRBD1 is a possible D gene (5 bases). The sequenced sample consisted of CD4+ T cells from PBMCs. This receptor was identified in a human donor with multiple sclerosis. The CDR3 DNA is TGTGCCAGCAGCTTGGTTCCGACAGCCTACGAGCAGTACTTC. Its protein product is CASSLVPTAYEQYF.